This T cell receptor (beta chain) was documented in a study of shared clonotypes between healthy human individuals. Germline V CDR1 and CDR2: MDHEN, SYDVKM. The CDR3 spans 14 residues. Trimming left V 5 bases short and J 5 bases short, with 13 bases between. The table came from immunoSEQ multiplex PCR; TCRdb's copy has only in-frame clones and leaves some out. The sample has almost 750,000 clones, about two thirds seen once; the top ten hold under 2%. The receptor comes from a woman aged 25 to 39 in good health. The J gene is TRBJ2-1, the V gene TRBV28; TRBD2 might be the D (6 bases). Material: memory CD4+ T cells sorted from blood. Subset: CD45RA-negative fraction. In DNA, the CDR3 is TGTGCCAGCAGTCGACTAGTTTCCCACAATGAGCAGTTCTTC. Protein product: CASSRLVSHNEQFF.